These T cell receptor beta chains were read from a single sample in a study of CD8 T cells in ankylosing spondylitis. TCRdb ran MiXCR on the 5' RACE reads and lists one entry per CDR3 protein. The data show about 840,000 distinct CDR3 sequences, roughly 10% seen once. Specimen: blood, either unsorted or a sorted T cell fraction (not recorded which). Every receptor here comes from a male donor with ankylosing spondylitis. CDR3s include the opening cysteine and the closing phenylalanine or tryptophan. A D gene is named only where the DNA matches it firmly. Some rows mark clone size as missing; the rest say once, few, many or name a class of expanded clone.

>TRBV20-1|TRBJ1-5|NA|NA
CSATLRGGYQPQHF
TGCAGTGCTACCCTTAGGGGAGGTTATCAGCCCCAGCATTTT
>TRBV6-1|TRBJ1-1|NA|NA
CASSEAEAFF
TGTGCCAGCAGTGAAGCTGAAGCTTTCTTT
>TRBV4-2|TRBJ2-1|many|NA
CASSPRPRTEGNEQFF
TGTGCCAGCAGCCCACGTCCTCGGACAGAAGGGAATGAGCAGTTCTTC
>TRBV20-1|TRBJ1-5|NA|NA
CSAREAGQPQHF
TGCAGTGCTAGAGAGGCGGGTCAGCCCCAGCATTTT
>TRBV5-1|TRBJ2-1|few|TRBD2
CASSSPISGNNEQFF
TGCGCCAGCAGCTCCCCAATTAGCGGGAACAATGAGCAGTTCTTC
>TRBV6-5|TRBJ2-7|NA|NA
CASSSPDGVGEQYF
TGTGCCAGCAGTTCACCCGACGGGGTGGGGGAGCAGTACTTC
>TRBV7-2|TRBJ2-5|NA|NA
CASSAWETQYF
TGTGCCAGCAGCGCGTGGGAGACCCAGTACTTC
>TRBV7-2|TRBJ2-3|once|NA
CASSLSVFRTDTQYF
TGTGCCAGCAGCTTATCCGTTTTTAGGACAGATACGCAGTATTTT
>TRBV5-1|TRBJ1-4|NA|NA
CASRPTGANEKLFF
TGCGCCAGCAGACCAACAGGAGCTAATGAAAAACTGTTTTTT
>TRBV20-1|TRBJ2-1|many|NA
CSARDGKGDRLINEQFF
TGCAGTGCTAGAGATGGGAAGGGGGACCGATTAATCAATGAGCAGTTCTTC
>TRBV12-3/TRBV12-4|TRBJ2-2|NA|NA
CASSSDYNTGELFF
TGTGCCAGCAGCTCGGACTATAACACCGGGGAGCTGTTTTTT
>TRBV20-1|TRBJ2-3|few|NA
CSATLVGRGGTDTQYF
TGCAGTGCTACTCTGGTGGGCAGGGGGGGCACAGATACGCAGTATTTT
>TRBV18|TRBJ2-7|NA|NA
CASSPVRAGDTYEQYF
TGTGCCAGCTCACCGGTCCGCGCAGGGGACACCTACGAGCAGTACTTC
>TRBV6-5|TRBJ2-1|many|TRBD2
CASSYGLAAYNEQFF
TGTGCCAGCAGTTACGGGCTAGCGGCCTACAATGAGCAGTTCTTC
>TRBV4-2|TRBJ1-4|many|NA
CASSHSGRLNEKLFF
TGTGCCAGCAGCCACTCCGGACGGTTAAATGAAAAACTGTTTTTT
>TRBV2|TRBJ1-5|NA|NA
CASSADNGGNQPQHF
TGTGCCAGCAGTGCGGACAACGGAGGCAATCAGCCCCAGCATTTT
>TRBV4-3|TRBJ2-1|many|TRBD2
CASSPRLADSNEQFF
TGCGCCAGCAGCCCCCGACTAGCGGACTCCAATGAGCAGTTCTTC
>TRBV7-9|TRBJ2-7|few|TRBD2
CASSRSGGVHEQYF
TGTGCCAGCAGCCGTAGCGGGGGGGTCCACGAGCAGTACTTC
>TRBV20-1|TRBJ2-7|few|NA
CSAPLAGRDEQYF
TGCAGTGCTCCTCTCGCCGGGAGAGACGAGCAGTACTTC
>TRBV7-2|TRBJ1-2|once|NA
CASSPLVGAYGYTF
TGTGCCAGCAGCCCATTAGTGGGGGCCTATGGCTACACCTTC
>TRBV20-1|TRBJ2-1|NA|NA
CSARPWGITNYNEQFF
TGCAGTGCTAGACCATGGGGAATAACCAACTACAATGAGCAGTTCTTC
>TRBV20-1|TRBJ2-1|few|TRBD2
CSARTSGRGIYNEQFF
TGCAGTGCTAGAACTAGCGGGAGGGGGATCTACAATGAGCAGTTCTTC
>TRBV19|TRBJ1-5|NA|NA
CASSARQVQPQHF
TGTGCCAGTAGTGCTCGACAGGTCCAGCCCCAGCATTTT
>TRBV7-8|TRBJ2-7|many|TRBD2
CASNPLAGPYEQYF
TGTGCCAGCAACCCCTTAGCGGGACCCTACGAGCAGTACTTC
>TRBV7-2|TRBJ1-5|few|NA
CASSPRFGGQPQHF
TGTGCCAGCAGCCCCCGGTTCGGGGGCCAGCCCCAGCATTTT
>TRBV20-1|TRBJ2-1|few|TRBD2
CSARFMLAVWNEQFF
TGCAGTGCTAGGTTCATGCTAGCGGTATGGAATGAGCAGTTCTTC
>TRBV6-5|TRBJ2-2|few|NA
CASSFLNRVAGELFF
TGTGCCAGCAGTTTTCTCAACAGGGTAGCCGGGGAGCTGTTTTTT
>TRBV12-3/TRBV12-4|TRBJ2-1|NA|NA
CASSLDDPYNEQFF
TGTGCCAGCAGTTTAGACGACCCCTACAATGAGCAGTTCTTC
>TRBV5-1|TRBJ2-3|NA|NA
CASSLVGLGPTDTQYF
TGCGCCAGCAGCTTGGTTGGGCTAGGCCCCACAGATACGCAGTATTTT
>TRBV30|TRBJ2-7|few|TRBD1
CAWRETGGSYEQYF
TGTGCCTGGAGGGAGACAGGGGGCTCCTACGAGCAGTACTTC
>TRBV20-1|TRBJ1-5|NA|NA
CSAKDTNQPQHF
TGCAGTGCTAAGGACACGAATCAGCCCCAGCATTTT
>TRBV10-3|TRBJ2-5|few|NA
CAISESGGDETQYF
TGTGCCATCAGTGAGTCAGGAGGGGATGAGACCCAGTACTTC
>TRBV20-1|TRBJ2-7|NA|TRBD2
CSAFLMISGRIVEQYF
TGCAGTGCTTTTCTGATGATCAGCGGGAGGATCGTCGAGCAGTACTTC
>TRBV7-9|TRBJ1-2|NA|TRBD1
CASSLAYRGTTYGYTF
TGTGCCAGCAGCTTAGCGTACAGGGGTACGACCTATGGCTACACCTTC
>TRBV7-2|TRBJ2-7|NA|TRBD2
CASSFGTPGGRQYF
TGTGCCAGCAGCTTTGGGACGCCGGGGGGACGGCAGTACTTC
>TRBV29-1|TRBJ2-7|many|NA
CSVGDLVEQYF
TGCAGCGTTGGGGACCTCGTAGAGCAGTACTTC